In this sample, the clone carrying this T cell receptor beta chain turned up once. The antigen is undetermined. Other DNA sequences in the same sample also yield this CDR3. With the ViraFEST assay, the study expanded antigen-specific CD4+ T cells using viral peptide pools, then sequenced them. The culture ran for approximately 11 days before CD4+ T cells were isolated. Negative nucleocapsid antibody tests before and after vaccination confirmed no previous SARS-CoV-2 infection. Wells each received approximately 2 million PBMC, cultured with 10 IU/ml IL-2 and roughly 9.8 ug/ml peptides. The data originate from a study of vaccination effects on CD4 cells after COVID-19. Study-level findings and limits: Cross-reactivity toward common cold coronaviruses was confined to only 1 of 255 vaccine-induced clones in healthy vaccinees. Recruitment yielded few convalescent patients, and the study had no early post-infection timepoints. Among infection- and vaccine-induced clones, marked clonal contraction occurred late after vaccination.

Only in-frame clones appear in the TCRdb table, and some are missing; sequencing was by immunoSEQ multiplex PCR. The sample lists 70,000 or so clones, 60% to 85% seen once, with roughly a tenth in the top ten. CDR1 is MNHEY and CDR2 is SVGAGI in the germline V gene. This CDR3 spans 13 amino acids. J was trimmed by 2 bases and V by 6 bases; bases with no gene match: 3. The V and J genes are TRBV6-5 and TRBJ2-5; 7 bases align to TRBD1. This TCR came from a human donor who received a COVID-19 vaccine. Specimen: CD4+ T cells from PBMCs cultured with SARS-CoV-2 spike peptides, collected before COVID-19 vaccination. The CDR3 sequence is CASSRDRQETQYF. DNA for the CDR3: TGTGCCAGCAGCCGGGACAGACAAGAGACCCAGTACTTC.